This is a list of T cell receptor beta chains from one sample in a study of cytomegalovirus exposure and HLA in healthy donors. Libraries were prepared by immunoSEQ multiplex PCR; TCRdb keeps only in-frame clonotypes and omits some of them. The sample holds some 89,000 clones, about 81% seen once. Sequencing input: PBMCs. These receptors all stem from a woman aged 35 to 49 in good health and CMV-seropositive. The CDR3 runs from the conserved cysteine through the conserved F or W. Fields, in order: D gene, V gene, J gene, clone size, CDR3 protein, CDR3 DNA. D genes are given only for firm matches. The listing skips clone size in some rows; elsewhere it reads once, few, many or a size class.

D gene: -; V gene: TRBV7-9; J gene: TRBJ2-1; clone size: -; CDR3 protein: CASSLDSVRGEQFF; CDR3 DNA: TGTGCCAGCAGCTTAGACTCCGTCCGGGGTGAGCAGTTCTTC
D gene: -; V gene: TRBV5-4; J gene: TRBJ2-1; clone size: once; CDR3 protein: CASSLGGSSYNEQFF; CDR3 DNA: TGTGCCAGCAGCTTGGGCGGCAGCTCCTACAATGAGCAGTTCTTC
D gene: -; V gene: TRBV5-1; J gene: TRBJ1-3; clone size: few; CDR3 protein: CASSFSTGDGNTIYF; CDR3 DNA: TGCGCCAGCAGCTTCTCCACGGGAGATGGAAACACCATATATTTT
D gene: -; V gene: TRBV10-1; J gene: TRBJ2-5; clone size: -; CDR3 protein: CASSETRGRETQYF; CDR3 DNA: TGCGCCAGCAGTGAGACCCGCGGAAGGGAGACCCAGTACTTC
D gene: -; V gene: TRBV10-3; J gene: TRBJ2-6; clone size: -; CDR3 protein: CAISEPSGANVLTF; CDR3 DNA: TGTGCCATCAGTGAGCCGTCTGGGGCCAACGTCCTGACTTTC
D gene: TRBD2; V gene: TRBV9; J gene: TRBJ2-1; clone size: -; CDR3 protein: CASSVAGLAGDVNNEQFF; CDR3 DNA: TGTGCCAGCAGCGTAGCTGGGCTAGCGGGAGACGTAAACAATGAGCAGTTCTTC
D gene: -; V gene: TRBV10-3; J gene: TRBJ2-7; clone size: -; CDR3 protein: CATSPRDSGREQYF; CDR3 DNA: TGTGCCACCAGTCCCCGGGACAGTGGGAGGGAGCAGTACTTC
D gene: TRBD2; V gene: TRBV5-6; J gene: TRBJ2-7; clone size: few; CDR3 protein: CASSFGRGGYEQYF; CDR3 DNA: TGTGCCAGCAGCTTTGGCCGCGGGGGCTACGAGCAGTACTTC
D gene: -; V gene: TRBV10-2; J gene: TRBJ2-5; clone size: -; CDR3 protein: CASAQGRQETQYF; CDR3 DNA: TGCGCCAGCGCACAGGGTCGCCAAGAGACCCAGTACTTC
D gene: TRBD2; V gene: TRBV25-1; J gene: TRBJ2-1; clone size: -; CDR3 protein: CASSGLAGGYEQFF; CDR3 DNA: TGTGCCAGCAGTGGACTAGCGGGAGGCTATGAGCAGTTCTTC
D gene: TRBD1; V gene: TRBV28; J gene: TRBJ1-2; clone size: -; CDR3 protein: CASSLGRQGTYGYTF; CDR3 DNA: TGTGCCAGCAGTTTAGGGAGACAGGGTACCTATGGCTACACCTTC
D gene: -; V gene: TRBV21-1; J gene: TRBJ2-5; clone size: -; CDR3 protein: CASVRETQYF; CDR3 DNA: TGTGCCAGCGTGCGAGAGACCCAGTACTTC
D gene: -; V gene: TRBV29-1; J gene: TRBJ2-2; clone size: -; CDR3 protein: CSVDRAGELFF; CDR3 DNA: TGCAGCGTTGACAGGGCCGGGGAGCTGTTTTTT
D gene: TRBD1; V gene: TRBV5-1; J gene: TRBJ2-3; clone size: -; CDR3 protein: CANRRGLDTDTQYF; CDR3 DNA: TGCGCCAACCGCAGGGGGCTTGACACAGATACGCAGTATTTT
D gene: TRBD2; V gene: TRBV18; J gene: TRBJ2-7; clone size: -; CDR3 protein: CASSPTGGKYEQYF; CDR3 DNA: TGTGCCAGCTCACCAACGGGGGGAAAGTACGAGCAGTACTTC
D gene: -; V gene: TRBV10-2; J gene: TRBJ2-7; clone size: -; CDR3 protein: CASSEVDYEQYF; CDR3 DNA: TGCGCCAGCAGTGAGGTAGACTACGAGCAGTACTTC
D gene: TRBD1; V gene: TRBV2; J gene: TRBJ2-7; clone size: -; CDR3 protein: CASNGQGAHEQYF; CDR3 DNA: TGTGCCAGCAACGGACAGGGAGCCCACGAGCAGTACTTC
D gene: -; V gene: TRBV5-1; J gene: TRBJ1-4; clone size: -; CDR3 protein: CASSSQGSGEKLFF; CDR3 DNA: TGCGCCAGCAGCTCCCAGGGGTCTGGGGAAAAACTGTTTTTT
D gene: TRBD2; V gene: TRBV7-8; J gene: TRBJ2-7; clone size: many; CDR3 protein: CASSLYGTSGEQYF; CDR3 DNA: TGTGCCAGCAGCTTATATGGGACTAGCGGCGAGCAGTACTTC
D gene: -; V gene: TRBV2; J gene: TRBJ1-3; clone size: -; CDR3 protein: CASSEYPQGGNTIYF; CDR3 DNA: TGTGCCAGCAGTGAATACCCACAGGGAGGAAACACCATATATTTT
D gene: -; V gene: TRBV19; J gene: TRBJ2-5; clone size: -; CDR3 protein: CASAPAAQETQYF; CDR3 DNA: TGTGCCAGTGCTCCGGCGGCGCAAGAGACCCAGTACTTC
D gene: -; V gene: TRBV19; J gene: TRBJ2-1; clone size: once; CDR3 protein: CASSVGGNNEQFF; CDR3 DNA: TGTGCCAGTAGTGTCGGAGGAAACAATGAGCAGTTCTTC
D gene: -; V gene: TRBV6-5; J gene: TRBJ2-3; clone size: -; CDR3 protein: CASSYLAGLTDTQYF; CDR3 DNA: TGTGCCAGCAGTTACCTTGCAGGACTGACAGATACGCAGTATTTT
D gene: TRBD1; V gene: TRBV2; J gene: TRBJ2-6; clone size: -; CDR3 protein: CASRRDSSGANVLTF; CDR3 DNA: TGTGCCAGCAGACGGGACAGCTCTGGGGCCAACGTCCTGACTTTC
D gene: TRBD1; V gene: TRBV7-9; J gene: TRBJ1-4; clone size: -; CDR3 protein: CAGRQGEKGKLFF; CDR3 DNA: TGTGCCGGCCGGCAGGGGGAAAAGGGAAAACTGTTTTTT
D gene: -; V gene: TRBV11-2; J gene: TRBJ2-5; clone size: -; CDR3 protein: CASSLDAAYQETQYF; CDR3 DNA: TGTGCCAGCAGCTTAGATGCCGCGTACCAAGAGACCCAGTACTTC
D gene: TRBD1; V gene: TRBV15; J gene: TRBJ2-7; clone size: few; CDR3 protein: CATSRETGPYEQYF; CDR3 DNA: TGTGCCACCAGCAGAGAGACAGGGCCCTACGAGCAGTACTTC
D gene: -; V gene: TRBV14; J gene: TRBJ2-3; clone size: -; CDR3 protein: CASSQGLRWTDTQYF; CDR3 DNA: TGTGCCAGCAGCCAAGGGCTGAGGTGGACAGATACGCAGTATTTT
D gene: -; V gene: TRBV4-2; J gene: TRBJ2-3; clone size: few; CDR3 protein: CASSQAGGVVADTQYF; CDR3 DNA: TGTGCCAGCAGCCAAGCTGGCGGGGTAGTTGCAGATACGCAGTATTTT
D gene: -; V gene: TRBV4-1; J gene: TRBJ2-7; clone size: -; CDR3 protein: CASSQEPRTVYEQYF; CDR3 DNA: TGCGCCAGCAGCCAAGAACCCCGGACTGTCTACGAGCAGTACTTC